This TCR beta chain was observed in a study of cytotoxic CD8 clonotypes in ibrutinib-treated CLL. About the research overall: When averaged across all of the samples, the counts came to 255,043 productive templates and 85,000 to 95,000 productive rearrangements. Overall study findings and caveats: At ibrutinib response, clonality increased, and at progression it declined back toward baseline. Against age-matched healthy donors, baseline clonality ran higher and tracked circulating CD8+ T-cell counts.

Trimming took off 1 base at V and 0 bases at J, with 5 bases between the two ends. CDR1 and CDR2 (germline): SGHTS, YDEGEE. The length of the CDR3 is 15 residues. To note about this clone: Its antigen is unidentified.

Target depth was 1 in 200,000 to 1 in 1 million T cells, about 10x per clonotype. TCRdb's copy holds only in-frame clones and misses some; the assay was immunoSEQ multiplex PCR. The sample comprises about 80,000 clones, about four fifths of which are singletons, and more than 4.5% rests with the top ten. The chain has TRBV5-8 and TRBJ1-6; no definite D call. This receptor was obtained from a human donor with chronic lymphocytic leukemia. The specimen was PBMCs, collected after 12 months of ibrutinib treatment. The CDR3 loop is CASSLIGSYNSPLHF. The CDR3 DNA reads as TGTGCCAGCAGCTTGATTGGCTCCTATAATTCACCCCTCCACTTT. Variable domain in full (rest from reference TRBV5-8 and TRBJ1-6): EAGVTQSPTHLIKTRGQQATLRCSPISGHTSVYWYQQALGLGLQFLLWYDEGEERNRGNFPPRFSGRQFPNYSSELNVNALELEDSALYLCASSLIGSYNSPLHFGNGTRLTVT.